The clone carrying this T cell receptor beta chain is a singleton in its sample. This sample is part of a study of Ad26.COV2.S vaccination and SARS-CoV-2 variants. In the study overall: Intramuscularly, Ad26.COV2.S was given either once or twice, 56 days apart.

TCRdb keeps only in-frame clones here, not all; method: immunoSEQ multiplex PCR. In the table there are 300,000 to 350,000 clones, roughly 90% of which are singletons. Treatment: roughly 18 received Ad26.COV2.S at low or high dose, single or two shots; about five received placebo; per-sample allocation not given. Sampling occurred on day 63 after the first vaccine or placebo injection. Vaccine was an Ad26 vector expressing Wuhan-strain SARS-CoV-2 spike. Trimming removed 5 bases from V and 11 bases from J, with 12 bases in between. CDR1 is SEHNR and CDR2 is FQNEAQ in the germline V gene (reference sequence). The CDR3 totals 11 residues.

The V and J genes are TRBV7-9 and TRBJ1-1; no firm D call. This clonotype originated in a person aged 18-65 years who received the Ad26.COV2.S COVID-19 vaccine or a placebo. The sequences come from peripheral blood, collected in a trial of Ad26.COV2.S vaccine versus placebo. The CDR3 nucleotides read TGTGCCAGCAGCCTCGAGGGTGGCGCTTTCTTT. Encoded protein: CASSLEGGAFF.